One sample yielded the 19 T cell receptor beta chains listed below, sequenced in a study of T cells in Graves' hyperthyroidism and ophthalmopathy. The TCR beta CDR3 regions underwent amplification using RNA transcripts as the source. First-round RT-PCR with HTBI primers amplified the TCR CDR3 region. TCRdb redid the calling of the multiplex PCR reads with MiXCR, one entry per CDR3 protein. Counted here are over 150,000 distinct CDR3 sequences, about a sixth occurring once; the ten biggest clones make up roughly 29%. Sequenced input: blood. All receptors come from a woman aged 45-65 years with Graves' hyperthyroidism.

This clonotype was picked up a small number of times. This may be a read error: a much more frequent sequence differs by one nucleotide. The DNA of the CDR3 is TGTGCCAGCAGTGACCCTCCTTCTGAAGCTCTCTTT. It encodes CASSDPPSEALF. The rearrangement joins TRBV25-1 to TRBJ1-1; D remains unclear. The CDR3 extends over 12 amino acids. CDR1 and CDR2 (germline): MGHDK, SYGVNS.

This clonotype was recorded many times. V gene TRBV10-3 combines with J gene TRBJ1-3; D possibly corresponds to TRBD1 (5 bases). V was pared by 8 bases and J by 4 bases, with 9 bases between. CDR3 length equals 12 residues. CDR1 is ENHRY and CDR2 is SYGVKD in the germline V gene. The CDR3 loop is CAIGGAGNTIYF. CDR3 nucleotides: TGTGCCATCGGGGGAGCAGGAAACACCATATATTTT.

This clonotype was seen ten or more times. The J gene is TRBJ1-1, the V gene TRBV7-9, with D hard to call. Germline values: CDR1 SEHNR, CDR2 FQNEAQ (reference sequence). This CDR3 contains 14 residues. The V end lost 1 base, the J end lost 0 bases, and 6 bases lay between the germline ends. DNA of the CDR3: TGTGCCAGCAGCTTAGAGCCCTTGAACACTGAAGCTTTCTTT. Its protein is CASSLEPLNTEAFF.

This clonotype was counted ten times or more. CDR3 DNA sequence: TGTGCCAGTAGTATAACGGGGTTCAGCAATCAGCCCCAGCATTTT. Encoded protein: CASSITGFSNQPQHF. The chain carries TRBV19 and TRBJ1-5; D call uncertain. Germline V gives CDR1 LNHDA, CDR2 SQIVND (reference sequence). The CDR3 is 15 residues long. V gave up 2 bases and J gave up 1 base, with 9 bases separating them.

This clonotype was counted ten times or more. This chain uses TRBV24-1 with TRBJ2-5, with a weak D call TRBD2 (7 bases). Trimming took off 3 bases at V and 6 bases at J, with 16 bases between the two ends. The CDR3 has 15 residues. CDR1 KGHDR and CDR2 SFDVKD come from the germline V gene. CDR3 sequence: CATSDQEGGAKTQYF. The CDR3 DNA is TGTGCCACCAGTGATCAAGAGGGGGGGGCAAAGACCCAGTACTTC.

The sample holds many counts of this clonotype. The rearrangement joins TRBV5-1 to TRBJ2-7; 7 bases line up with TRBD1. CDR1 is SGHRS and CDR2 is YFSETQ in the germline V gene. J lost 4 bases, V lost 4 bases, and 11 bases had no gene match. This CDR3 is 15 amino acids long. The CDR3 DNA is TGCGCCAGCAGCGCAGTACAGGGGCAGCTTTACGAGCAGTACTTC. Translated, it gives CASSAVQGQLYEQYF.

In its sample, this clonotype was seen many times. This sequence joins TRBV6-1 and TRBJ2-7; tentative D call: TRBD1 (6 bases). From germline, CDR1 is MNHNS and CDR2 SASEGT. Trimming shortened V by 5 bases and J by 5 bases, and 16 bases separated the two germline ends. The CDR3 totals 14 residues. CDR3 sequence: CASSPRQDGHEQYF. Here the CDR3 DNA reads TGTGCCAGCAGTCCACGACAGGATGGCCACGAGCAGTACTTC.

At least ten counts were recorded for this clonotype. The chain is built from TRBV27 and TRBJ2-7; 8 bases are a match to TRBD1. CDR1 is MNHEY, CDR2 SMNVEV, per germline (reference sequence). J gave up 2 bases and V 8 bases, and 14 bases lay outside the gene matches. This CDR3 contains 16 residues. The CDR3 loop is CASGKGGSGGPYEQYF. CDR3 coding DNA: TGTGCCAGCGGTAAAGGGGGTTCAGGGGGCCCCTACGAGCAGTACTTC.

Ten or more counts support this clonotype. The genes are TRBV19 and TRBJ2-1, with D hard to call. The V end lost 7 bases, the J end lost 1 base, and 14 bases lay between the germline ends. The CDR3 runs to 15 residues. Germline CDR1 is LNHDA and CDR2 is SQIVND (reference sequence). CDR3 protein: CASTLSGYSYNEQFF. Here the CDR3 DNA reads TGTGCCAGTACCCTCTCTGGGTATTCCTACAATGAGCAGTTCTTC. Complete variable domain (other parts from reference TRBV19 and TRBJ2-1): DGGITQSPKYLFRKEGQNVTLSCEQNLNHDAMYWYRQDPGQGLRLIYYSQIVNDFQKGDIAEGYSVSREKKESFPLTVTSAQKNPTAFYLCASTLSGYSYNEQFFGPGTRLTVL.

This clonotype was seen at least ten times. The chain has TRBV7-9 and TRBJ2-4, with TRBD1 matching over 9 bases. CDR1 is SEHNR, CDR2 FQNEAQ, per germline (reference sequence). V lost 4 bases to trimming and J lost 8 bases; unmatched junction nucleotides: 6. There are 14 residues in the CDR3. CDR3 loop: CASSSRTGADIQYF. CDR3 DNA: TGTGCCAGCAGCTCTCGGACAGGGGCGGACATTCAGTACTTC.

The chain has TRBV20-1 and TRBJ1-6; D gene ambiguous. The CDR3 sequence is 14 residues long. Looked up from germline, CDR1 is DFQATT and CDR2 is SNEGSKA (reference sequence). V shed 6 bases and J shed 1 base, with 10 bases lying between them. The CDR3 spells CSALRASYNSPLHF. The CDR3 DNA follows: TGCAGTGCCCTCCGGGCATCCTATAATTCACCCCTCCACTTT.

At least ten counts were recorded for this clonotype. The chain employs TRBV11-2 and TRBJ2-1, with D tentatively TRBD1 or TRBD2 (5 bases each). This CDR3 has 15 amino acids. The germline V gene has CDR1 SGHAT and CDR2 FQNNGV. V gave up 5 bases and J gave up 5 bases, with 16 bases separating them. CDR3 in amino acids: CASSPHRDLNNEQFF. In DNA form, the CDR3 reads TGTGCCAGCAGCCCCCACCGGGACCTAAACAATGAGCAGTTCTTC.

This chain connects TRBV11-1 to TRBJ2-1; the match to TRBD2 covers 8 bases. Germline values: CDR1 SGHAT, CDR2 FQDESV (reference sequence). The V and J ends lost 4 bases and 8 bases, in that order; junction bases with no gene match: 7. The CDR3 is 14 amino acids. CDR3 nucleotides: TGTGCCAGCAGCTGGGCCGGGAGGGGCGATGAGCAGTTCTTC. It yields the protein CASSWAGRGDEQFF.

This clonotype appeared many times. This rearrangement joins TRBV20-1 to TRBJ2-3; 8 nucleotides align to TRBD1. CDR1 is DFQATT and CDR2 is SNEGSKA in the germline V gene (reference sequence). J gave up 5 bases and V 3 bases, and 1 base lay outside the gene matches. This CDR3 region has 12 residues. CDR3 in amino acids: CSARTGVDTQYF. CDR3 in DNA: TGCAGTGCTAGGACAGGGGTAGATACGCAGTATTTT.

The rearrangement joins TRBV27 to TRBJ2-1; tentative D call: TRBD2 (6 bases). This CDR3 spans 15 amino acids. Trimming stripped 10 bases from V and 3 bases from J, with 19 bases between. From germline, CDR1 is MNHEY and CDR2 SMNVEV (reference sequence). The CDR3 DNA is TGTGCCAACTCCCCGGGGGAGCGGAACTACAATGAGCAGTTCTTC. Its translation: CANSPGERNYNEQFF.

This clonotype was detected many times. V usage is TRBV2 and J usage is TRBJ1-2; D is possibly TRBD1 (6 bases). Germline V gene data show CDR1 as SNHLY and CDR2 as FYNNEI. V lost 5 bases to trimming and J lost 2 bases, with 15 bases between them. The length of the CDR3 is 15 residues. The CDR3 sequence is CASSLERGENYGYTF. The CDR3 region has the DNA TGTGCCAGCAGTTTAGAAAGGGGGGAAAACTATGGCTACACCTTC.

Details on this clonotype: An end of the junction differs from the germline gene, which may be a read error. For the CDR3, the DNA is TGTGCCACCAGTGATTATCAGGGGAAGAATGGCTACACCTTC. As protein: CATSDYQGKNGYTF. This chain joins TRBV2 and TRBJ1-2; D possibly corresponds to TRBD1 (6 bases). Germline V gene sequence: CDR1 SNHLY, CDR2 FYNNEI. CDR3 length equals 14 residues.

This clonotype appeared many times. The chain employs TRBV19 and TRBJ2-3; perhaps TRBD2 as D (6 bases). The CDR3 is 15 amino acids. Germline V gene sequence: CDR1 LNHDA, CDR2 SQIVND (reference sequence). Trimming removed 3 bases from V and 2 bases from J, with 12 bases in between. The CDR3 DNA follows: TGTGCCAGTAGTATTAGGGCGGGGACCACAGATACGCAGTATTTT. This translates into CASSIRAGTTDTQYF. Looking up the rest from reference TRBV19 and TRBJ2-3 gives the full variable domain: DGGITQSPKYLFRKEGQNVTLSCEQNLNHDAMYWYRQDPGQGLRLIYYSQIVNDFQKGDIAEGYSVSREKKESFPLTVTSAQKNPTAFYLCASSIRAGTTDTQYFGPGTRLTVL.

This clonotype showed up many times. The V call is TRBV29-1, the J call TRBJ2-1, with a tentative D call TRBD2 (6 bases). Per the germline V gene, CDR1 is SQVTM and CDR2 is ANQGSEA. The CDR3 is made up of 13 amino acids. The V gene lost 6 bases and the J gene lost 0 bases, with 9 bases spanning the gap. The CDR3 sequence is CSVGLHSYNEQFF. The CDR3 region has the DNA TGCAGCGTGGGACTGCACTCCTACAATGAGCAGTTCTTC.